One sample yielded the 7 T cell receptor beta chains listed below, sequenced in a study of T-cell reconstitution after alpha-beta-depleted transplantation in children. Unique molecular identifiers were used in preparing the TCRbeta library. TCRdb redid the calling of the PCR reads with MiXCR, one entry per CDR3 protein. The table records over 100,000 distinct CDR3 sequences, about 9.4% of them present only once. The source material was PBMCs, sampled before TCRalphabeta/CD19-depleted stem cell transplant. The receptors were gathered from a boy aged 2-9 years with acute lymphoblastic leukemia, due to receive a stem cell transplant.

This clonotype was seen a handful of times. The rearrangement links TRBV14 to TRBJ2-5; TRBD2 is a possible D gene (6 bases). This CDR3 contains 15 residues. The V gene's germline CDR1 is SGHDN and CDR2 FVKESK. The V end lost 0 bases, the J end lost 5 bases, and 13 bases lay between the germline ends. The chain's CDR3 is CASSQDLAGRETQYF. CDR3 coding DNA: TGTGCCAGCAGCCAAGATTTAGCAGGGAGGGAGACCCAGTACTTC.

This clonotype was recorded at least ten times. The rearrangement joins TRBV7-2 to TRBJ2-3, with TRBD2 matching 8 bases. V lost 0 bases and J lost 6; bases outside the gene matches: 5. Germline CDR1 SGHTA, CDR2 FQGNSA. This CDR3 region has 15 residues. The CDR3 loop is CASSLAVGRADTQYF. The DNA for the CDR3 is TGTGCCAGCAGCTTAGCGGTCGGGAGGGCCGATACGCAGTATTTT.

The chain links TRBV20-1 to TRBJ1-4; the D gene is possibly TRBD1 (5 bases). The germline V gene has CDR1 DFQATT and CDR2 SNEGSKA (reference sequence). V lost 1 base to trimming and J lost 0 bases, with 9 bases between them. The CDR3 has 15 amino acids. CDR3 in amino acids: CSARVQGTTNEKLFF. CDR3 bases: TGCAGTGCTAGAGTCCAGGGAACAACTAATGAAAAACTGTTTTTT.

The sample holds many counts of this clonotype. V and J are TRBV5-6 and TRBJ2-5; 7 bases are shared with TRBD1. This CDR3 spans 14 amino acids. V lost 4 bases and J lost 2; bases outside the gene matches: 5. Germline V gene lookup returns CDR1 SGHDT and CDR2 YYEEEE. This CDR3 is CASSDQDRQETQYF. Here the CDR3 DNA reads TGTGCCAGCAGCGATCAGGACAGGCAAGAGACCCAGTACTTC.

This clonotype has just a few counts. V gene TRBV20-1 combines with J gene TRBJ2-5; TRBD2 matches 11 bases. The V gene end was trimmed by 5 bases and the J gene end by 7 bases; junction bases not matched to a gene: 18. The germline V gene encodes CDR1 DFQATT and CDR2 SNEGSKA (reference sequence). CDR3 size: 17 residues. CDR3 sequence (DNA): TGCAGTGCTCTAAACCCGACTAGCGGGGTCCGCGGCGGGACCCAGTACTTC. Translated: CSALNPTSGVRGGTQYF.

Only a few counts were recorded for this clonotype. The rearrangement uses TRBV19 and TRBJ2-3; D may be TRBD1 or TRBD2 (6 bases each). Germline lookup yields CDR1 LNHDA and CDR2 SQIVND (reference sequence). This CDR3 has 14 amino acids. Trimming cost V 3 bases and J 5 bases, with 12 bases left between them. As DNA, the CDR3 is TGTGCCAGTAGTATCGGGAAGGGGGGAGATACGCAGTATTTT. It translates to CASSIGKGGDTQYF. The full variable domain, rest sourced from reference TRBV19 and TRBJ2-3, is DGGITQSPKYLFRKEGQNVTLSCEQNLNHDAMYWYRQDPGQGLRLIYYSQIVNDFQKGDIAEGYSVSREKKESFPLTVTSAQKNPTAFYLCASSIGKGGDTQYFGPGTRLTVL.

Only a few counts were recorded for this clonotype. The rearrangement uses TRBV7-9 and TRBJ2-7; no clear D. Germline values: CDR1 SEHNR, CDR2 FQNEAQ (reference sequence). The CDR3 loop spans 12 amino acids. V was pared by 5 bases and J by 5 bases, with 10 bases between. The DNA for the CDR3 is TGTGCCAGCAGCGGGAAAAAGGACGAGCAGTACTTC. This codes for CASSGKKDEQYF.